Presented here are 2 T cell receptor beta chains from one specimen sequenced in a study of blood T cells in healthy people across ages. The use of a sample-barcoded 5' primer and a J-beta primer mix characterized a second PCR of roughly 7 to 11 cycles. TCRdb processed the 5' RACE reads anew with MiXCR; each CDR3 protein has one entry. Counted here are roughly 800,000 distinct CDR3 sequences, around 34% occurring once; the ten biggest clones make up 10% to 15%. Specimen: blood. Receptors originate from a man aged 18 to 35 in good health.

The V and J genes are TRBV5-1 and TRBJ1-1; unclear D gene. Germline V gene sequence: CDR1 SGHRS, CDR2 YFSETQ. The CDR3 has 15 amino acids. Trimming shortened V by 4 bases and J by 2 bases, and 15 bases separated the two germline ends. CDR3 residues: CASSLWTDYNTEAFF. DNA of the CDR3: TGCGCCAGCAGCCTTTGGACGGATTACAACACTGAAGCTTTCTTT.

The rearrangement uses TRBV6-2 or TRBV6-3 and TRBJ2-5, with TRBD2 matching over 7 bases. Per germline, CDR1 MNHEY and CDR2 SVGEGT. V lost 2 bases to trimming and J lost 2 bases; unmatched junction nucleotides: 8. CDR3 length equals 16 residues. The CDR3 DNA follows: TGTGCCAGCAGTTACGTCGGGCTAGCGGAACAAGAGACCCAGTACTTC. Amino acids: CASSYVGLAEQETQYF.